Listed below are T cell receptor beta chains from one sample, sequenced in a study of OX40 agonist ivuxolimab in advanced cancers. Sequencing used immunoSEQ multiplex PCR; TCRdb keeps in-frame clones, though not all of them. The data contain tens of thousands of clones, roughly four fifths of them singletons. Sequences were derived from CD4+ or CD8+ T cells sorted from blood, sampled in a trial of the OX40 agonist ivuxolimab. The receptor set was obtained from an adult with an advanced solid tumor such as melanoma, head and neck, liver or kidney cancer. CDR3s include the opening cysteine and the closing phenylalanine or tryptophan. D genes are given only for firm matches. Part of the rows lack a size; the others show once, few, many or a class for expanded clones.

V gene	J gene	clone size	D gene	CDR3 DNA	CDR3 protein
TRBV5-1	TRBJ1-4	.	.	TGCGCCAGCAGCTTTCGGCAGGGGCATGAAAAACTGTTTTTT	CASSFRQGHEKLFF
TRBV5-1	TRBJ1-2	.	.	TGCGCCAGCAGGTCCTCCTTCCCCCCCTATGGCTACACCTTC	CASRSSFPPYGYTF
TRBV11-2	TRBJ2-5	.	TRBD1	TGTGCCAGCAGCCAGGGACAGGGGGTAAAGGAGACCCAGTACTTC	CASSQGQGVKETQYF
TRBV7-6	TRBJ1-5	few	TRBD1	TGTGCCAGCAGCTCGGGGACAGGTAGGGGCAATCAGCCCCAGCATTTT	CASSSGTGRGNQPQHF
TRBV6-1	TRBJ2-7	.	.	TGTGCCAGCAGTGAGCAGGTATCGGCCTACGAGCAGTACTTC	CASSEQVSAYEQYF
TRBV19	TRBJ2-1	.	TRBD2	TGTGCCAGTAGTATAGTTCGCGGGGGGGCCGGTGAGCAGTTCTTC	CASSIVRGGAGEQFF
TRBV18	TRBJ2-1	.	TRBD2	TGTGCCAGCTCACCGACGGCCGGGACTAGCGGGAACAGAGAGCAAAATGAGCAGTTCTTC	CASSPTAGTSGNREQNEQFF
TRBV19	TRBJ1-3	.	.	TGTGCCAGTAGTATGGGACACCGCTCTGGAAACACCATATATTTT	CASSMGHRSGNTIYF
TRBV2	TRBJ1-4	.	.	TGTGCCAGCAGTGATGAGGGAGCGGGTAATGAAAAACTGTTTTTT	CASSDEGAGNEKLFF
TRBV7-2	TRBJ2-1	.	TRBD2	TGTGCCATTCCCGGGGGGTCCAGCTCCTACAATGAGCAGTTCTTC	CAIPGGSSSYNEQFF
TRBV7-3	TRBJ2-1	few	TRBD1	TGTGCCAGCAGCTTAGGGACAGGGGCGAACAATGAGCAGTTCTTC	CASSLGTGANNEQFF
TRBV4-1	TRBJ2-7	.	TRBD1	TGCGCCAGCAGCCAAGGGGACAGGGTGACCTACGAGCAGTACTTC	CASSQGDRVTYEQYF
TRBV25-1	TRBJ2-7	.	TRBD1	TGTGCCAGCGAGCCCGGGACAGGGTCCTACGAGCAGTACTTC	CASEPGTGSYEQYF
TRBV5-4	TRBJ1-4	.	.	TGTGCCAGCAGCTTGGGGGGGGGAGCAACTAATGAAAAACTGTTTTTT	CASSLGGGATNEKLFF
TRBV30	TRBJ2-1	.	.	TGTGCCTGGAGTGGGACACACAATGAGCAGTTCTTC	CAWSGTHNEQFF
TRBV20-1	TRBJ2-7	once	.	TGCAGTGCTAGAACAACCTACGAGCAGTACTTC	CSARTTYEQYF
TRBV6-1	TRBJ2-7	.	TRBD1	TGTGCCAGCACCTGGGACAGTTCGGGCGAGCAGTACTTC	CASTWDSSGEQYF
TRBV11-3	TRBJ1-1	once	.	TGTGCCAGCAGCAAACCGGCAGGGGTTTTGACTGAAGCTTTCTTT	CASSKPAGVLTEAFF
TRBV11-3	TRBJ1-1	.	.	TGTGCCAGCAGCGGGCAGGGGTGGAACACTGAAGCTTTCTTT	CASSGQGWNTEAFF
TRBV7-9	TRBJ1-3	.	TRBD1	TGTGCCAGCAGCCGATGGACAGGGGGAGGTGGAAACACCATATATTTT	CASSRWTGGGGNTIYF
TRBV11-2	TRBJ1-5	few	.	TGTGCCAGCAGCGCCAATCCGGGAGATCAGCCCCAGCATTTT	CASSANPGDQPQHF
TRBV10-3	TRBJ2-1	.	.	TGTGCCATCAGTGATAGGGCGGGGATGGAAAATGAGCAGTTCTTC	CAISDRAGMENEQFF
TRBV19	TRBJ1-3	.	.	TGTGCCAGTAGTATATCCAGTGGGGTCGGAAACACCATATATTTT	CASSISSGVGNTIYF
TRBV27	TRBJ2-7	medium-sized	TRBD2	TGTGCCAGCAGTTTACCCTCCTTAGCGGGGGCCCCCTACGAGCAGTACTTC	CASSLPSLAGAPYEQYF
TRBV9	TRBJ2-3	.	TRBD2	TGTGCCAGCAGCGTACTAGCGGGGGGCCTCGGCCGGGCCACAGATACGCAGTATTTT	CASSVLAGGLGRATDTQYF
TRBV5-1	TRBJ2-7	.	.	TGCGCCAGCAGCTTGGTGGCACGCCCCTACGAGCAGTACTTC	CASSLVARPYEQYF
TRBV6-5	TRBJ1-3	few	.	TGTGCCAGCCGTCCCGGAAGTGGAAACACCATATATTTT	CASRPGSGNTIYF
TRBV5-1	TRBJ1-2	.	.	TGCGCCAGCAGCCCCTCCAACGGCGTGGGCTACACCTTC	CASSPSNGVGYTF
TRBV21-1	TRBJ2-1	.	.	TGTGCCAGCAGCCCGACTAGCGGGAGGGACAATGAGCAGTTCTTC	CASSPTSGRDNEQFF
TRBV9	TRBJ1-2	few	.	TGTGCCAGCAGCCCAAGACATAATGCTAACTATGGCTACACCTTC	CASSPRHNANYGYTF
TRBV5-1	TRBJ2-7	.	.	TGCGCCAGCAGCTTGTCCAGCGGAAGGACCTATTCCTACGAGCAGTACTTC	CASSLSSGRTYSYEQYF
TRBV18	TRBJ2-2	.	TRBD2	TGTGCCAGCTCACCCAAGACTAGCGGGATGACGGGCACCGGGGAGCTGTTTTTT	CASSPKTSGMTGTGELFF
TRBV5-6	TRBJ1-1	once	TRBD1	TGTGCCAGCAGCCACCGAAACCGACAGGGAGGGAACACTGAAGCTTTCTTT	CASSHRNRQGGNTEAFF
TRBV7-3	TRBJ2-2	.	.	TGTGCCAGCAGCTGGGGACAGAACACCGGGGAGCTGTTTTTT	CASSWGQNTGELFF
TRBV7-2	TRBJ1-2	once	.	TGTGCCAGCAGCTTAGTCTCACAGTATGGCTACACCTTC	CASSLVSQYGYTF
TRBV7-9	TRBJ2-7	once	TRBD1	TGTGCCAGCAGCACCAGACAGGGCTACGAGCAGTACTTC	CASSTRQGYEQYF
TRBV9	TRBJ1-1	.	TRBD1	TGTGCCAGCAGCGCGCAACAGGGGGACACTGAAGCTTTCTTT	CASSAQQGDTEAFF
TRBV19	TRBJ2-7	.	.	TGTGCCAGTAGTAGACAGACTGTGGGTTACGAGCAGTACTTC	CASSRQTVGYEQYF
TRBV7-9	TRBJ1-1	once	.	TGTGCCAGCAGCTTAGAAGGGGGCACTGAAGCTTTCTTT	CASSLEGGTEAFF
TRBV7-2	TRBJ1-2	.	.	TGTGCCAGCAGCTTAGGTGCTATGGGGGATGGCTACACCTTC	CASSLGAMGDGYTF
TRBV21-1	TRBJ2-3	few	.	TGTGCCAGCAGCAAAGGGGTCCTAGCGGGAACTGCTAGCACAGATACGCAGTATTTT	CASSKGVLAGTASTDTQYF
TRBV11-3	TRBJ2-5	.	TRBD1	TGTGCCAGCAGCTCGGGACAGGGACATGAAGAGACCCAGTACTTC	CASSSGQGHEETQYF
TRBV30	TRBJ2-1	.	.	TGTGCCTGGAACCCTGTAAGAGACAATGAGCAGTTCTTC	CAWNPVRDNEQFF
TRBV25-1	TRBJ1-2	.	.	TGTGCCAGCAGTGGTGGTATACAGGGTGGGGATGGCTACACCTTC	CASSGGIQGGDGYTF
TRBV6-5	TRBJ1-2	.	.	TGTGCCAGCAGTTACTCTGGGACCCGCTGGGGCTATGGCTACACCTTC	CASSYSGTRWGYGYTF
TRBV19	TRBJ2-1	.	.	TGTGCCAGTAGCCCCGGGGCAGAGAATGAGCAGTTCTTC	CASSPGAENEQFF
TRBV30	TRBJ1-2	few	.	TGTGCCTGGAGTGCGTTTACGGGGTCGGGCTACACCTTC	CAWSAFTGSGYTF
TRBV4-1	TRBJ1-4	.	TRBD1	TGCGCCAGCAGCCCAGGACAGGGGAACGATGAAAAACTGTTTTTT	CASSPGQGNDEKLFF
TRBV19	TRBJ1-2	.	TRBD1	TGTGCCAGTAGTATAGACGTGGGCCGGGACAGGGAAGGAAGGAACTATGGCTACACCTTC	CASSIDVGRDREGRNYGYTF
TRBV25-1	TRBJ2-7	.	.	TGTGCCAGCAGTGAAAGCGGCACAGGATTGGGCTCCTACGAGCAGTACTTC	CASSESGTGLGSYEQYF
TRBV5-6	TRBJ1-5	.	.	TGTGCCAGCAGCCGTTATTCCGGGTCGGCGCCCCAGCATTTT	CASSRYSGSAPQHF
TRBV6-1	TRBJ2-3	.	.	TGTGCCAGCAGTGTCGGGGGGCTCACAGATACGCAGTATTTT	CASSVGGLTDTQYF
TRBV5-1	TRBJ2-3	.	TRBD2	TGCGCCAGCAGCCCGACTAGCGGGAGCGCAGATACGCAGTATTTT	CASSPTSGSADTQYF
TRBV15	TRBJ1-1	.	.	TGTGCCACCAGCTACGCGTTGACGAACACTGAAGCTTTCTTT	CATSYALTNTEAFF